Listed here are 28 T cell receptor beta chains from one sample, sequenced in a study of cytomegalovirus exposure and HLA in healthy donors (dated by TCRdb to 2016 to 2017). The library came from the immunoSEQ multiplex PCR assay. For the multiplex PCR, a mixture combining 60 forward primers for TCR Vbeta segments and 13 reverse primers for TCR Jbeta segments was used. TCRdb mirrors the immuneACCESS table, restricted to in-frame sequences. Some clones are absent from its copies; in checked studies, under half trace to an unresolved V gene, and the reason for the others is unknown. This sample holds some 130,000 clones; about 80% were observed only once. The leading ten clones occupy around 2.5% of the sample. Sequencing input: PBMCs. These receptors were obtained from a man aged 25-45 years in good health and CMV-seronegative.

The gene calls are TRBV5-1 and TRBJ2-3, with D maybe TRBD2 (5 bases). This CDR3 has 15 amino acids. Trimming pared 2 bases from V and 1 base from J, leaving 11 bases between. Looked up from germline, CDR1 is SGHRS and CDR2 is YFSETQ. CDR3 region: CASSFSTRGTDTQYF. CDR3 nucleotides: TGCGCCAGCAGCTTCTCTACTAGGGGCACAGATACGCAGTATTTT. The full variable domain, with the rest looked up from reference TRBV5-1 and TRBJ2-3, is KAGVTQTPRYLIKTRGQQVTLSCSPISGHRSVSWYQQTPGQGLQFLFEYFSETQRNKGNFPGRFSGRQFSNSRSEMNVSTLELGDSALYLCASSFSTRGTDTQYFGPGTRLTVL.

The chain combines TRBV14 with TRBJ2-7; TRBD1 might be the D (6 bases). Trimming removed 2 bases from V and 0 bases from J, with 11 bases in between. The CDR3 has 15 amino acids. Germline V CDR1 and CDR2: SGHDN, FVKESK. The CDR3: CASSQYTGSSYEQYF. The CDR3 coding sequence is TGTGCCAGCAGCCAATATACAGGGAGCTCCTACGAGCAGTACTTC.

This chain uses TRBV10-1 with TRBJ1-3, with TRBD1 as a possible D gene (5 bases). The CDR3 runs to 13 residues. Germline CDR1 and CDR2: WNHNN and SYGVQD (reference sequence). V was cut by 3 bases and J by 3 bases, with 6 bases left in between. CDR3 sequence: CASSDGHGNTIYF. CDR3 bases: TGCGCCAGCAGTGATGGACATGGAAACACCATATATTTT.

For this clone: Other DNA sequences in the sample encode the same CDR3. The V gene is TRBV7-8, the J gene TRBJ2-2; possibly TRBD2 for D (6 bases). Trimming removed 5 bases at V and 0 bases at J, with 13 bases between. CDR1 is SGHVS and CDR2 is FQNEAQ in the germline V gene. The CDR3 loop spans 16 amino acids. CDR3 sequence reads: CASSPRAGTNTGELFF. The DNA for the CDR3 is TGTGCCAGCAGCCCGAGGGCGGGGACGAACACCGGGGAGCTGTTTTTT.

The gene calls are TRBV29-1 and TRBJ2-1, with 8 bases that match TRBD1. After removal of 4 bases from V and 7 bases from J, the junction contained 15 bases not matched to a gene. The CDR3 runs to 16 residues. CDR1 SQVTM and CDR2 ANQGSEA come from the germline V gene. This CDR3 reads CSVADTGGPSGNEQFF. CDR3 nucleotide sequence: TGCAGCGTTGCGGATACAGGGGGACCATCTGGAAATGAGCAGTTCTTC.

The table lists this clone with a count of one. This chain uses TRBV2 with TRBJ1-2; TRBD1 matches at 12 bases. Looked up from germline, CDR1 is SNHLY and CDR2 is FYNNEI. J gave up 7 bases and V 7 bases, and 7 bases lay outside the gene matches. CDR3 length: 14 amino acids. In DNA form, the CDR3 reads TGTGCCAGCACCTACCGGGACAGGGGGCTTGGCTACACCTTC. It translates to CASTYRDRGLGYTF.

The chain joins TRBV7-9 to TRBJ2-3; D is undetermined. The V and J ends lost 1 base and 1 base respectively, with 6 bases between them. The germline CDR1 and CDR2 sequences are SEHNR and FQNEAQ (reference sequence). This CDR3 has 14 residues. CDR3 sequence: CASSLVRGTDTQYF. DNA for the CDR3: TGTGCCAGCAGCTTAGTCCGTGGCACAGATACGCAGTATTTT. The variable domain in full, completed from reference TRBV7-9 and TRBJ2-3, reads DTGVSQNPRHKITKRGQNVTFRCDPISEHNRLYWYRQTLGQGPEFLTYFQNEAQLEKSRLLSDRFSAERPKGSFSTLEIQRTEQGDSAMYLCASSLVRGTDTQYFGPGTRLTVL.

The table lists this clone with a count of one. The genes are TRBV10-3 and TRBJ1-1; perhaps TRBD1 as D (6 bases). V was cut by 0 bases and J by 7 bases, with 9 bases left in between. The V gene's germline CDR1 is ENHRY and CDR2 SYGVKD. The CDR3 covers 13 residues. The CDR3, as DNA: TGTGCCATCAGTGAGTCGGGGGCGGATGAAGCTTTCTTT. Translating gives CAISESGADEAFF.

This chain connects TRBV9 to TRBJ2-1; 9 positions agree with TRBD2. J lost 6 bases, V lost 1 base, and 8 bases had no gene match. CDR1 is SGDLS and CDR2 is YYNGEE in the germline V gene. The CDR3 sequence is 16 residues long. CDR3 coding DNA: TGTGCCAGCAGCGTATCGTCGGCGGGAGGGCGCAATGAGCAGTTCTTC. As protein: CASSVSSAGGRNEQFF.

The CDR3 bases are TGTGCCAGCAGCCGTGGGGTGGGGACAGGGCCCTACGAGCAGTACTTC. Protein: CASSRGVGTGPYEQYF. This chain joins TRBV27 and TRBJ2-7; 9 bases line up with TRBD1. The junction had 11 bases not matched to a gene; V was cut back by 6 bases and J by 2 bases. Germline CDR1 MNHEY, CDR2 SMNVEV (reference sequence). There are 16 residues in the CDR3.

This clone has just one count. The rearrangement links TRBV5-1 to TRBJ2-3; a weak D match, TRBD1 (6 bases). Germline V gene sequence: CDR1 SGHRS, CDR2 YFSETQ. Trimming left V 2 bases short and J 0 bases short, with 13 bases between. CDR3 size: 16 residues. The CDR3 nucleotides are TGCGCCAGCAGCTTCACAGGGATGACTAGCACAGATACGCAGTATTTT. Its translation: CASSFTGMTSTDTQYF.

This clone occurred a few times. The rearrangement uses TRBV19 and TRBJ2-1; TRBD1 matches at 9 bases. The CDR3 has 13 amino acids. The ends lost 6 bases at V and 4 bases at J; junction bases unmatched: 1. Germline loops: CDR1 LNHDA, CDR2 SQIVND (reference sequence). This chain's CDR3 is CASRDRGYNEQFF. The CDR3 region has the DNA TGTGCCAGTAGGGACAGGGGATACAATGAGCAGTTCTTC.

The chain is built from TRBV11-2 and TRBJ2-3; a weak D match, TRBD2 (6 bases). Germline assignment: CDR1 SGHAT and CDR2 FQNNGV. V shed 5 bases and J shed 3 bases, with 18 bases lying between them. CDR3 length: 16 residues. The CDR3, as DNA: TGTGCCAGCAGCGTAATTCGGAGGGATCTGACAGATACGCAGTATTTT. Its protein product is CASSVIRRDLTDTQYF.

This clone was seen once. This chain links TRBV4-1 with TRBJ2-7, with D unresolved. CDR1 MGHRA and CDR2 YSYEKL come from the germline V gene. The CDR3 consists of 13 residues. V was shortened by 1 base and J by 1 base, with 5 bases between the two germline ends. The CDR3 DNA reads as TGCGCCAGCAGCCAAGCAGGTTCCTACGAGCAGTACTTC. This translates into CASSQAGSYEQYF.

The chain is built from TRBV9 and TRBJ2-5; 9 bases line up with TRBD1. Germline trimming cut 2 bases from V and 4 bases from J; bases unmatched to any gene: 9. This CDR3 contains 16 residues. CDR1 and CDR2 from the germline V gene are SGDLS and YYNGEE. The CDR3 nucleotides read TGTGCCAGCAGCGTCAGGACAGGGGTGTATGGAGAGACCCAGTACTTC. Translated: CASSVRTGVYGETQYF.

This chain's CDR3 is CAWRAGPHTRTGYTF. As DNA, the CDR3 is TGTGCCTGGAGAGCGGGACCTCATACTAGGACGGGCTACACCTTC. This chain uses TRBV30 with TRBJ1-2; TRBD1 is a possible D gene (5 bases). In germline, CDR1 is GTSNPN, CDR2 SVGIG (reference sequence). The CDR3 is 15 amino acids. Trimming took 3 bases from V and 8 from J, leaving 22 bases between them.

The J gene is TRBJ1-1, the V gene TRBV30, with D tentatively TRBD1 (6 bases). The germline V gene has CDR1 GTSNPN and CDR2 SVGIG (reference sequence). The V gene lost 0 bases and the J gene lost 4 bases, with 12 bases spanning the gap. CDR3 size: 14 residues. The CDR3: CAWSVTQGSTEAFF. The CDR3, as DNA: TGTGCCTGGAGTGTTACACAGGGAAGCACTGAAGCTTTCTTT.

This clone was observed once. This rearrangement joins TRBV5-1 to TRBJ1-1, with TRBD1 matching over 7 bases. CDR1 is SGHRS and CDR2 is YFSETQ in the germline V gene. The V gene end was trimmed by 3 bases and the J gene end by 8 bases; junction bases not matched to a gene: 10. The CDR3 covers 14 residues. DNA of the CDR3: TGCGCCAGCAGCTCTACAACAGGGGACTCCGAAGCTTTCTTT. Protein: CASSSTTGDSEAFF.

The chain uses TRBV18 and TRBJ2-1, with D perhaps TRBD2 (6 bases). This CDR3 spans 14 amino acids. Per the germline V gene, CDR1 is KGHSH and CDR2 is LQKENI. V dropped 6 bases and J dropped 4 bases, with 13 bases sitting between them. The CDR3, as DNA: TGTGCCAGCTCTCTCTGGGACTTGTACAATGAGCAGTTCTTC. Its protein product is CASSLWDLYNEQFF.

The J gene is TRBJ2-2, the V gene TRBV7-9; D might be TRBD2 (6 bases). The CDR3 consists of 15 residues. The V and J ends lost 8 bases and 4 bases respectively, with 17 bases between them. Germline-derived CDR1 and CDR2 are SEHNR and FQNEAQ (reference sequence). In nucleotides, the CDR3 is TGTGCCAGCTGCCCAGGAGGGCTAAGCACCGGGGAGCTGTTTTTT. Its protein product is CASCPGGLSTGELFF.

The V call is TRBV6-5, the J call TRBJ1-3; D may be TRBD1 (6 bases). Trimming removed 4 bases from V and 2 bases from J, with 12 bases in between. The CDR3 runs 15 residues. Germline assignment: CDR1 MNHEY and CDR2 SVGAGI. The CDR3: CASSSSGVPGNTIYF. The CDR3 DNA follows: TGTGCCAGCAGTTCGTCAGGGGTTCCTGGAAACACCATATATTTT.

The chain links TRBV21-1 to TRBJ2-2; the DNA was not used to check the table's D call, TRBD2. TRBV21-1 is designated a pseudogene. The CDR3 length is 19 residues. CDR3 amino acids: CASSKHLGCLAGGTGELFF. The CDR3 coding sequence is TGTGCCAGCAGCAAACATCTCGGGTGTTTAGCGGGAGGCACCGGGGAGCTGTTTTTT.

This chain connects TRBV27 to TRBJ1-6; a possible D gene is TRBD1 (6 bases). Between the trimmed V and J ends, which lost 5 bases and 9 bases, there was a span of 17 bases. Germline V gene lookup returns CDR1 MNHEY and CDR2 SMNVEV (reference sequence). CDR3 length equals 15 residues. The CDR3 DNA reads TGTGCCAGCAGTGTTGGGGGCGATGTTTTTTCACCCCTCCACTTT. Translated, it gives CASSVGGDVFSPLHF.

The chain combines TRBV19 with TRBJ2-1; 12 bases align to TRBD2. CDR1 is LNHDA, CDR2 SQIVND, per germline (reference sequence). This CDR3 has 18 residues. After removal of 5 bases from V and 0 bases from J, the junction contained 8 bases not matched to a gene. This chain's CDR3 is CASSPRLAGESSYNEQFF. Here the CDR3 DNA reads TGTGCCAGTAGTCCACGACTAGCGGGAGAGAGCTCCTACAATGAGCAGTTCTTC.

This chain links TRBV6-5 with TRBJ2-5; D gene uncertain. The closer fit of TRBJ2-7 to the DNA end suggests the J call may be wrong. Germline V gene data show CDR1 as MNHEY and CDR2 as SVGAGI. CDR3 length equals 13 residues. The CDR3 spells CASSYDSSYEQYF. The CDR3 DNA sequence: TGTGCCAGCAGTTACGACTCCTCCTACGAGCAGTACTTC.

The V and J genes are TRBV4-1 and TRBJ2-2, with a possible D match to TRBD2 (6 bases). Germline loops: CDR1 MGHRA, CDR2 YSYEKL. Trimming left V 3 bases short and J 4 bases short, with 15 bases between. The CDR3 runs to 16 residues. CDR3: CASSHPGRGVTGELFF. CDR3 nucleotides: TGCGCCAGCAGCCATCCCGGGAGAGGGGTCACCGGGGAGCTGTTTTTT.

Turning to this clone: In the same sample, other DNA sequences code for this CDR3. V is TRBV18 and J is TRBJ2-7; tentatively, D is TRBD2 (5 bases). The V gene lost 5 bases and the J gene lost 2 bases, with 10 bases spanning the gap. The CDR3 covers 13 residues. CDR1 is KGHSH, CDR2 LQKENI, per germline. CDR3 sequence reads: CASSADGAYEQYF. The CDR3 DNA sequence: TGTGCCAGCTCAGCCGACGGGGCCTACGAGCAGTACTTC.

The V and J genes are TRBV7-2 and TRBJ2-5; weak D call: TRBD2 (5 bases). Germline V gene lookup returns CDR1 SGHTA and CDR2 FQGNSA. V was clipped by 0 bases and J by 1 base, with 9 bases between them. The CDR3 spans 15 residues. The DNA of the CDR3 is TGTGCCAGCAGCTTAGCCCGGCTAGCCCAAGAGACCCAGTACTTC. Translation gives CASSLARLAQETQYF.